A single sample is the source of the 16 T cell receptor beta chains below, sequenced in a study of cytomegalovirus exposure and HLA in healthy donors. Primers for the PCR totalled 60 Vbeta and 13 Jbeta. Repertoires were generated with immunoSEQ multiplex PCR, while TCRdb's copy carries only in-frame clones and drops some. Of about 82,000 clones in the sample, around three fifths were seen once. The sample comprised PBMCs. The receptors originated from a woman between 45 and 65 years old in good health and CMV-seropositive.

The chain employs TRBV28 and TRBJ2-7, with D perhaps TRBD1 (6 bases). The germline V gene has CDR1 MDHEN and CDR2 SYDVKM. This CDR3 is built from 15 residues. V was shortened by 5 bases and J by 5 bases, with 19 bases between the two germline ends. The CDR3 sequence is CASSLLYREFNEQYF. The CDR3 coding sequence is TGTGCCAGCAGTCTCCTCTACAGGGAATTCAACGAGCAGTACTTC.

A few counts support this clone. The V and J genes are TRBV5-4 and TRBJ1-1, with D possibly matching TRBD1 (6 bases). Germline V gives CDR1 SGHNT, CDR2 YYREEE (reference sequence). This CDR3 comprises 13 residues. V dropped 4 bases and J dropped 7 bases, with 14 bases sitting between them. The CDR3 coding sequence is TGTGCCAGCAGCCCCCCAGGGGTTCGTGAAGCTTTCTTT. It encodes CASSPPGVREAFF.

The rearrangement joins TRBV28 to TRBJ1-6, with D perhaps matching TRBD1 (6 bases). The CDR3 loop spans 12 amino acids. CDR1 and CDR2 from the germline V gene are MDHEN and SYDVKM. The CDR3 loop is CSIGGGRSPLHF. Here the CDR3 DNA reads TGTTCAATCGGTGGGGGCAGATCACCCCTCCACTTT.

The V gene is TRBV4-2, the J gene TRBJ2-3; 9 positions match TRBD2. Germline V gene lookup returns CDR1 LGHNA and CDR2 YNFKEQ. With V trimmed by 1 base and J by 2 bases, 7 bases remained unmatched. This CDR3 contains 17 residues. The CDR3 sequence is CASSQGPSGASTDTQYF. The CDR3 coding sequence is TGTGCCAGCAGCCAAGGCCCTAGCGGGGCCTCCACAGATACGCAGTATTTT.

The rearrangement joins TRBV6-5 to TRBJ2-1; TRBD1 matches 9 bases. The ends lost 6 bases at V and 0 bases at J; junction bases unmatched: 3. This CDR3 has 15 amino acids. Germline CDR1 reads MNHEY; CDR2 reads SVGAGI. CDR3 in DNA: TGTGCCAGCAGCCAGACAGGGGGCTCCTACAATGAGCAGTTCTTC. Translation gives CASSQTGGSYNEQFF.

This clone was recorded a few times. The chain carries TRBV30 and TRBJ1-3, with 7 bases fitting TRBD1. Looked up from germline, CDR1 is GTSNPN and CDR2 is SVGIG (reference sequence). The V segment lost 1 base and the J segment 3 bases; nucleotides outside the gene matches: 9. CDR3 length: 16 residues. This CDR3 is CAWSDGQASFGNTIYF. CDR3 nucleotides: TGTGCCTGGAGTGACGGACAGGCTAGCTTTGGAAACACCATATATTTT.

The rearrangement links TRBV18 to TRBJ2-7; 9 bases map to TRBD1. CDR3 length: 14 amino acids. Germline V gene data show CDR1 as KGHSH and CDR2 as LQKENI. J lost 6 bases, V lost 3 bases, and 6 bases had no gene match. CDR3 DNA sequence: TGTGCCAGCTCACCCGGGACAGGGTTGCGCGAGCAGTACTTC. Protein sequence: CASSPGTGLREQYF.

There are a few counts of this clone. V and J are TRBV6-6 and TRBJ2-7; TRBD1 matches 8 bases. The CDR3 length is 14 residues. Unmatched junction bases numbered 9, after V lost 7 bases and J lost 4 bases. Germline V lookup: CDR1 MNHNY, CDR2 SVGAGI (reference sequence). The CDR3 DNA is TGTGCCAGCACCTCGCAGGGGGCGGGGTACGAGCAGTACTTC. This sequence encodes CASTSQGAGYEQYF.

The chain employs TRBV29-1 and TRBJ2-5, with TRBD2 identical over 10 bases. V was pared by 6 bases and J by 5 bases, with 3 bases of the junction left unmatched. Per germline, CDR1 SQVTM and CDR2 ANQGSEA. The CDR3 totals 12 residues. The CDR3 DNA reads TGCAGCGTCACTAGCGGGGTGGAGACCCAGTACTTC. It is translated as CSVTSGVETQYF. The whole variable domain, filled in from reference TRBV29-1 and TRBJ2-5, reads SAVISQKPSRDICQRGTSLTIQCQVDSQVTMMFWYRQQPGQSLTLIATANQGSEATYESGFVIDKFPISRPNLTFSTLTVSNMSPEDSSIYLCSVTSGVETQYFGPGTRLLVL.

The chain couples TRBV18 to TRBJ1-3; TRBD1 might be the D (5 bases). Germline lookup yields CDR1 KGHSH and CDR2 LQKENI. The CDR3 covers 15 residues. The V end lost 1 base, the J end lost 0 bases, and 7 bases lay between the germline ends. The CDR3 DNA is TGTGCCAGCTCACCACGACAGAGCTCTGGAAACACCATATATTTT. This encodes CASSPRQSSGNTIYF. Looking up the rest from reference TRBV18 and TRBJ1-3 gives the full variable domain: NAGVMQNPRHLVRRRGQEARLRCSPMKGHSHVYWYRQLPEEGLKFMVYLQKENIIDESGMPKERFSAEFPKEGPSILRIQQVVRGDSAAYFCASSPRQSSGNTIYFGEGSWLTVV.

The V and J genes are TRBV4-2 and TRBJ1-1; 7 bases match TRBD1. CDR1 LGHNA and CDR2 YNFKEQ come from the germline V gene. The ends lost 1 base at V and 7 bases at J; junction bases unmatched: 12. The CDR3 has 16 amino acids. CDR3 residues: CASSQAPQEGAGEAFF. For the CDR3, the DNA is TGTGCCAGCAGCCAAGCACCCCAAGAGGGGGCCGGTGAAGCTTTCTTT.

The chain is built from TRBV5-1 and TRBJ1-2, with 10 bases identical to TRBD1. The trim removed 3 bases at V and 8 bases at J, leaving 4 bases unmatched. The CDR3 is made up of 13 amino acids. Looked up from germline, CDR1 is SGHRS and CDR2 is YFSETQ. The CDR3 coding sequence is TGCGCCAGCAGCTGGGGGACAGGGGCAGGCTACACCTTC. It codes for CASSWGTGAGYTF.

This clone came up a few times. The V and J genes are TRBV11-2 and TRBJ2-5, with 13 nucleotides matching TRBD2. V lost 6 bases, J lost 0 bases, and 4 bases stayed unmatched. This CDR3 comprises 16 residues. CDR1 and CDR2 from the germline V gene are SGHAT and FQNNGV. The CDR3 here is CASRGLAGWDQETQYF. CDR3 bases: TGTGCCAGCAGGGGACTAGCGGGGTGGGACCAAGAGACCCAGTACTTC. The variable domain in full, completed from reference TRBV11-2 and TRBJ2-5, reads EAGVAQSPRYKIIEKRQSVAFWCNPISGHATLYWYQQILGQGPKLLIQFQNNGVVDDSQLPKDRFSAERLKGVDSTLKIQPAKLEDSAVYLCASRGLAGWDQETQYFGPGTRLLVL.

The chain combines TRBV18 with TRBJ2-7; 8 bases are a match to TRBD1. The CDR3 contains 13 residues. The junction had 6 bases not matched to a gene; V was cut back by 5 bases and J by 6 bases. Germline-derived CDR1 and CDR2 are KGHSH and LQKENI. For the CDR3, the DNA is TGTGCCAGCTCAATAAATACAGGGGGCGAGCAGTACTTC. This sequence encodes CASSINTGGEQYF.

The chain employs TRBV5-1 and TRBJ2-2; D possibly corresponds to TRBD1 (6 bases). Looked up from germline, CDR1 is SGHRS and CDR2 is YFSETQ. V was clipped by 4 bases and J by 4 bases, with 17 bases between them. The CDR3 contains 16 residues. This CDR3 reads CASSAGPAGVTGELFF. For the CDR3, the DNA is TGCGCCAGCAGCGCAGGGCCGGCAGGGGTCACCGGGGAGCTGTTTTTT.

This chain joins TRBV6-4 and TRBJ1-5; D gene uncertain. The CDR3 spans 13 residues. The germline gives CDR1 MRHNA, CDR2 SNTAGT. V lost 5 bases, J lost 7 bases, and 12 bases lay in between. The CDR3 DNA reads TGTGCCAGCAGTACCGAAGAGGGCCAGCCCCAGCATTTT. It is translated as CASSTEEGQPQHF.